The source of this TCR beta chain is a study of T cell responses to AZD1222 COVID-19 vaccine. The study, taken as a whole, reports: In a largely white British group with more females than males, clonal diversity was possibly underestimated.

To note about this clone: Its antigen is not identified.

Sequencing was performed with immunoSEQ multiplex PCR; in TCRdb, only in-frame clones are kept and a portion is missing. The table has 150,000 to 200,000 clones, under 95% seen once; the top ten hold about 4.6%. This sample comprised peripheral blood, obtained 28 days after the second AZD1222 dose. The sequence came from an adult who received the AZD1222 COVID-19 vaccine.

CDR3 nucleotides: TGTGCCACCAGCAGAGATATCTCGAATCAGCCCCAGCATTTT. It yields the protein CATSRDISNQPQHF. This rearrangement joins TRBV15 to TRBJ1-5; D unresolved. The CDR3 totals 14 residues. Germline CDR1 LNHNV, CDR2 YYDKDF (reference sequence). The ends were cut back, 0 bases at V and 4 bases at J, with 7 bases in the middle.